The present T cell receptor beta chain was sequenced within a study of regulatory T cells in long-lasting Graves disease. Points from the study as a whole: Persistent disease samples used TRBV28, TRBJ1-2 and TRBJ2-5 preferentially.

iRepertoire HTBI primers and Arm-PCR of CDR3 regions built TCR beta libraries. Each CDR3 protein gets one entry after TCRdb re-called the multiplex PCR reads with MiXCR. The data contain more than 650,000 distinct CDR3 sequences, about 30% of them seen just once; the ten biggest clones take up around 42%. Documented time point: persistent/refractory GD, antithyroid drugs over 5 years with positive TRAb. RNA from PBMCs was the source of the TCR library. It was by American Thyroid Association guidelines that Graves' disease was diagnosed. A blood draw put about 9 milliliters of peripheral blood into EDTA tubes. This clonotype was counted only a few times. The antigen is unknown. Germline-derived CDR1 and CDR2 are SGHRS and YFSETQ. The junction had 4 bases not matched to a gene; V was cut back by 0 bases and J by 6 bases. The CDR3 consists of 14 residues.

This chain connects TRBV5-1 to TRBJ2-7, with 9 nucleotides matching TRBD2. The TCR originated in a female donor with Graves disease. The material sequenced was peripheral blood mononuclear cells (PBMCs), taken when the disease was refractory, from a patient treated with antithyroid drugs. The CDR3 sequence is CASSLDGTSREQYF. Here the CDR3 DNA reads TGCGCCAGCAGCTTGGATGGGACTAGCCGCGAGCAGTACTTC. Together with reference TRBV5-1 and TRBJ2-7, the CDR3 gives the full variable domain: KAGVTQTPRYLIKTRGQQVTLSCSPISGHRSVSWYQQTPGQGLQFLFEYFSETQRNKGNFPGRFSGRQFSNSRSEMNVSTLELGDSALYLCASSLDGTSREQYFGPGTRLTVT.